Listed below are T cell receptor beta chains from one sample, sequenced in a study of metastatic and nonmetastatic thyroid tumors. TCRdb re-called the PCR reads with MiXCR. The sample carries some 19,000 clones, around 21% recorded once. Input material: blood. Source of these receptors: a female donor with papillary thyroid cancer or a benign thyroid nodule (not recorded which). Some clones in this sample may be carry-over from other donors' samples. Each CDR3 is given with its conserved first and last residue. Fields, in order: J gene, D gene, clone size, V gene, CDR3 length, CDR3 DNA, CDR3 protein. D genes are given only for firm matches. For some rows the clone size is stated as once, few or many, or as a class when expanded; others skip it.

TRBJ2-7 | - | many | TRBV5-1 | 14 | TGCGCCAGCAGCTTGGATCCAGGGTTGGACGAGCAGTACTTC | CASSLDPGLDEQYF
TRBJ1-1 | - | many | TRBV3-1 | 15 | TGTGCCAGCAGCCAGTCCGCAGGGTACGGCACTGAAGCTTTCTTT | CASSQSAGYGTEAFF
TRBJ1-4 | - | many | TRBV13 | 14 | TGTGCCAGCAGCTTAGATTTGACTAATGAAAAACTGTTTTTT | CASSLDLTNEKLFF
TRBJ2-5 | - | - | TRBV10-3 | 15 | TGTGCCATCAGTGATTCTAATCGCAGGCAAGAGACCCAGTACTTC | CAISDSNRRQETQYF
TRBJ2-5 | - | many | TRBV19 | 13 | TGTGCCAGTAGACCCACAGACCAAGAGACCCAGTACTTC | CASRPTDQETQYF
TRBJ2-1 | - | many | TRBV3-1 | 14 | TGTGCCAGCAGCCAGAGGGGTTCCTACAATGAGCAGTTCTTC | CASSQRGSYNEQFF
TRBJ2-7 | - | - | TRBV5-1 | 13 | TGCGCCAGCAGCTTGTGGGGAGCCTACGAGCAGTACTTC | CASSLWGAYEQYF
TRBJ2-7 | - | - | TRBV9 | 14 | TGTGCCAGCAGCGAGGGTGACGGGGCCTACGAGCAGTACTTC | CASSEGDGAYEQYF
TRBJ2-7 | TRBD1 | - | TRBV6-1 | 15 | TGTGCCAGCAGTTCGTGGACAGGGATTTTGGTCGAGCAGTACTTC | CASSSWTGILVEQYF
TRBJ2-2 | - | - | TRBV30 | 13 | TGTGCCTGGACGTCGGGCAACACCTGGGAGCTGTTTTTT | CAWTSGNTWELFF
TRBJ2-7 | - | medium-sized | TRBV12-3/TRBV12-4 | 12 | TGTGCCAGCGGAACACAATTCTACGAGCAGTACTTC | CASGTQFYEQYF
TRBJ1-3 | - | many | TRBV30 | 15 | TGTGCCTGGAGTGTAGCTCAAACCTCTGGAAACACCATATATTTT | CAWSVAQTSGNTIYF
TRBJ2-1 | TRBD2 | many | TRBV27 | 19 | TGTGCCAGCAGTTTATTGGGAGGGGCTAGCGGGACCACAACGAATGAGCAGTTCTTC | CASSLLGGASGTTTNEQFF
TRBJ2-5 | TRBD2 | many | TRBV11-1 | 18 | TGTGCCAGCAGCTTAGGTTATATGGGAGGGCCAGATCAAGAGACCCAGTACTTC | CASSLGYMGGPDQETQYF
TRBJ2-1 | - | many | TRBV20-1 | 12 | TGCAGTGCGCCAGACTTATTAGATGAGCAGTTCTTC | CSAPDLLDEQFF
TRBJ2-1 | TRBD1 | many | TRBV20-1 | 12 | TGTAGGTGGGACAGGGGATACAATGAGCAGTTCTTC | CRWDRGYNEQFF
TRBJ2-7 | - | - | TRBV12-3/TRBV12-4 | 15 | TGTGCCAGCAGTTTACAGGAGGGGGGACTCTACGAGCAGTACTTC | CASSLQEGGLYEQYF
TRBJ2-1 | - | many | TRBV11-2 | 15 | TGTGCCAGCAGCTTAGTCTTCAGGGGATACAATGAGCAGTTCTTC | CASSLVFRGYNEQFF
TRBJ2-2 | - | many | TRBV3-1 | 11 | TGTGCCAGCAACACCGCCGGGGAGCTGTTTTTT | CASNTAGELFF
TRBJ1-2 | - | few | TRBV12-3/TRBV12-4 | 14 | TGTGCCAGCAGCCCTGGAGGGAAAGGATATGGCTACACCTTC | CASSPGGKGYGYTF
TRBJ2-4 | - | - | TRBV30 | 15 | TGTGCCTGGAACAAACGTCGGGATGGCAAAAACATTCAGTACTTC | CAWNKRRDGKNIQYF
TRBJ1-6 | TRBD1 | - | TRBV20-1 | 14 | TGCAGTGCTTCGGGACAGGGATTCGGGTCACCCCTCCACTTT | CSASGQGFGSPLHF
TRBJ1-2 | - | many | TRBV28 | 13 | TGTGCCAGCAGTTTGTACTCTAACTATGGCTACACCTTC | CASSLYSNYGYTF
TRBJ1-2 | - | many | TRBV7-9 | 13 | TGTGCCAGCACCGTGGCACGGGGGGACGGCTACACCTTC | CASTVARGDGYTF
TRBJ2-3 | TRBD2 | - | TRBV5-1 | 16 | TGCGCCAGCAGCTTAGCCGGGACTAGCGACACAGATACGCAGTATTTT | CASSLAGTSDTDTQYF
TRBJ2-5 | - | many | TRBV20-1 | 12 | TGCAGTGCCCCGTTAAATTGGGAGACCCAGTACTTC | CSAPLNWETQYF
TRBJ2-5 | TRBD1 | - | TRBV29-1 | 13 | TGCAGCGTTGCCCGGGACAGTTCAGAGACCCAGTACTTC | CSVARDSSETQYF
TRBJ1-1 | TRBD1 | - | TRBV6-2/TRBV6-3 | 15 | TGTGCCAGCAGCGATCTGGGTACAGGGGTCACTGAAGCTTTCTTT | CASSDLGTGVTEAFF
TRBJ1-2 | TRBD1 | few | TRBV6-1 | 13 | TGTGCCAGCAGTGGGGACAGTTGGAATGGCTACACCTTC | CASSGDSWNGYTF
TRBJ2-7 | TRBD1 | - | TRBV18 | 14 | TGTGCCAGCTCACGGGACAGGAGCTCCTACGAGCAGTACTTC | CASSRDRSSYEQYF
TRBJ2-1 | TRBD2 | many | TRBV4-2 | 17 | TGTGCCAGCAGCCAAGAGACTAGCGGGGGCCCAGTAGCTGAGCAGTTCTTC | CASSQETSGGPVAEQFF
TRBJ2-7 | - | many | TRBV9 | 14 | TGTGCCAGCAGCGTGGGACCGCAATCCTACGAGCAGTACTTC | CASSVGPQSYEQYF
TRBJ1-6 | TRBD1 | many | TRBV19 | 15 | TGTGCCAGTAGTCTGACAGGGAGGATTGGGTCACCCCTCCACTTT | CASSLTGRIGSPLHF
TRBJ1-6 | TRBD1 | once | TRBV30 | 14 | TGTGCCTGGGGACAGGGCTCCTATAATTCACCCCTCCACTTT | CAWGQGSYNSPLHF
TRBJ2-7 | TRBD2 | - | TRBV9 | 14 | TGTGCCATCAGCCCCCGCGGGAGCTCCTACGAGCAGTACTTC | CAISPRGSSYEQYF
TRBJ2-5 | - | many | TRBV4-2 | 15 | TGTGCCAGCAGCCAAGAATCGGGGATCCAAGAGACCCAGTACTTC | CASSQESGIQETQYF
TRBJ2-1 | - | - | TRBV20-1 | 16 | TGCAGTGCTAGAGGGGGCGAGGGAATCACCCACAATGAGCAGTTCTTC | CSARGGEGITHNEQFF
TRBJ1-2 | - | many | TRBV20-1 | 14 | TGCAGTGCTAGCCACATTACTGCTAACTATGGCTACACCTTC | CSASHITANYGYTF
TRBJ1-1 | - | many | TRBV27 | 18 | TGTGCCAGCAGCCAGTCCCAGGGCTTCAGAAGACCGAACACTGAAGCTTTCTTT | CASSQSQGFRRPNTEAFF
TRBJ1-1 | TRBD1 | many | TRBV7-2 | 18 | TGTGCCAGCAGCTTAGCGCAGCACACAGGGGTCGGGAACACTGAAGCTTTCTTT | CASSLAQHTGVGNTEAFF